These 4 T cell receptor beta chains originate from one sample sequenced in a study of OX40 agonist ivuxolimab in advanced cancers. The method was immunoSEQ multiplex PCR; TCRdb's version includes in-frame clones alone and lacks a portion of them. The top ten hold just over 2.5% of the sample, which has tens of thousands of clones, more than 85% seen once. This specimen consisted of CD4+ or CD8+ T cells sorted from blood, obtained in a trial of the OX40 agonist ivuxolimab. The receptors derive from an adult with an advanced solid tumor such as melanoma, head and neck, liver or kidney cancer.

The CDR3 sequence is CASSLTGASSYNSPLHF. In DNA, the CDR3 is TGTGCCAGCAGTCTCACAGGGGCCAGCTCCTATAATTCACCCCTCCACTTT. The chain links TRBV27 to TRBJ1-6; 7 nucleotides match TRBD1. Germline V CDR1 and CDR2: MNHEY, SMNVEV (reference sequence). The V gene end was trimmed by 5 bases and the J gene end by 0 bases; junction bases not matched to a gene: 7. The CDR3 spans 17 residues.

The chain carries TRBV18 and TRBJ1-6, with unresolved D. The CDR3 has 14 residues. Germline CDR1 KGHSH, CDR2 LQKENI. With 6 bases removed from V and 0 bases from J, the gap between germline ends came to 6 bases. Here the CDR3 reads CASSQYSYNSPLHF. CDR3 sequence (DNA): TGTGCCAGCTCGCAATACTCCTATAATTCACCCCTCCACTTT.

The rearrangement joins TRBV27 to TRBJ1-2; D gene uncertain. Germline V gene data show CDR1 as MNHEY and CDR2 as SMNVEV (reference sequence). Between the trimmed V and J ends, which lost 4 bases and 0 bases, there was a span of 12 bases. This CDR3 contains 15 residues. Here the CDR3 DNA reads TGTGCCAGCAGTTCCAGCTGGGAAGCTAACTATGGCTACACCTTC. Translation gives CASSSSWEANYGYTF.

The V gene is TRBV7-3, the J gene TRBJ1-1; D is unresolved. V dropped 4 bases and J dropped 3 bases, with 9 bases sitting between them. This CDR3 region has 13 residues. The germline V gene has CDR1 SGHTA and CDR2 FQGTGA. DNA of the CDR3: TGTGCCAGCAGCTCAACCCGGGACACTGAAGCTTTCTTT. It yields the protein CASSSTRDTEAFF. The whole variable domain, remainder taken from reference TRBV7-3 and TRBJ1-1, is GAGVSQTPSNKVTEKGKYVELRCDPISGHTALYWYRQSLGQGPEFLIYFQGTGAADDSGLPNDRFFAVRPEGSVSTLKIQRTERGDSAVYLCASSSTRDTEAFFGQGTRLTVV.